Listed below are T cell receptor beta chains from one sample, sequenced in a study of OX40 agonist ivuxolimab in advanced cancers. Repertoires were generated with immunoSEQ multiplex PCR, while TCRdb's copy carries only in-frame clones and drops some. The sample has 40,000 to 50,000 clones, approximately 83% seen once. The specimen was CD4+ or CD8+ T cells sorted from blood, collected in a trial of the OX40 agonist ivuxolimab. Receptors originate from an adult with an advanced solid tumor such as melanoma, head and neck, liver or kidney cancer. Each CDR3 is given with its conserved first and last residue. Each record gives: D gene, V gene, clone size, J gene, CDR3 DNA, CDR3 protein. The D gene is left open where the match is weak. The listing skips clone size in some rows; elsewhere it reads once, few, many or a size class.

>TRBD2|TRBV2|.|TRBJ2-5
TGTGCCAGCAGTGCGAGAACTAGCGTAGAGACCCAGTACTTC
CASSARTSVETQYF
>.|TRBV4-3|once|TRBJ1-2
TGCGCCAGCAGCCAAGCTCGGGGAGGGCCTGGCTACACCTTC
CASSQARGGPGYTF
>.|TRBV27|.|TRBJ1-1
TGTGCCAGCAGTTTAGCCGGGGGTGAAGCTTTCTTT
CASSLAGGEAFF
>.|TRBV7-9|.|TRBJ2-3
TGTGCCAGCAGCTTCTTGGGACCCACAGATACGCAGTATTTT
CASSFLGPTDTQYF
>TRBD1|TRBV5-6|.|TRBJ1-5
TGTGCCAGCAGCAGCGGGACAGGGGCAAGCAATCAGCCCCAGCATTTT
CASSSGTGASNQPQHF
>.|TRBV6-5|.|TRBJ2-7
TGTGCCAGCACCACAAGACACCAAAGCTCCTACGAGCAGTACTTC
CASTTRHQSSYEQYF
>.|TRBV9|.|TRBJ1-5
TGTGCCAGCGGGGTCGATCAGCCCCAGCATTTT
CASGVDQPQHF
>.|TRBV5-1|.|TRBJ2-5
TGCGCCAGCAGCGATCAAGAGACCCAGTACTTC
CASSDQETQYF
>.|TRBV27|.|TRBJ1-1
TGTGCCAGCAGTTTAACTCTGTACAGAGTGAACACTGAAGCTTTCTTT
CASSLTLYRVNTEAFF
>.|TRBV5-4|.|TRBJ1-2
TGTGCCAGCAGCTTGGGGACAAACCGCGCTAACTATGGCTACACCTTC
CASSLGTNRANYGYTF
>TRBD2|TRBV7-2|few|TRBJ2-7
TGTGCCAGCAGCCGGACTAGCGGGGTCGTCGGGAGCGAGCAGTACTTC
CASSRTSGVVGSEQYF
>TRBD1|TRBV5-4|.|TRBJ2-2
TGTGCCAGCAGCCGGGGACAGGGGGCGAACGGGGAGCTGTTTTTT
CASSRGQGANGELFF
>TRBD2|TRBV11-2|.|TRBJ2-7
TGTGCCAGCAGTCGAGGCGGGGGGATCACCCCCGAGCAGTACTTC
CASSRGGGITPEQYF
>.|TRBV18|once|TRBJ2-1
TGTGCCAGCTCAAGAAGGGACGTTGGAGGCAGTGAGCAGTTCTTC
CASSRRDVGGSEQFF
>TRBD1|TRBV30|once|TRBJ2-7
TGTGCCTGGGCGAGACAGGGCTCACCCTACGAGCAGTACTTC
CAWARQGSPYEQYF
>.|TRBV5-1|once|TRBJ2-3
TGCGCCAGCAGCGTCCAGGGTACGCAGTATTTT
CASSVQGTQYF
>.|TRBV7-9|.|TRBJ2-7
TGTGCCAGCAGCTTGGAGTGGTCCGAGCAGTACTTC
CASSLEWSEQYF
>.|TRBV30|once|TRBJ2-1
TGTGCCGGAAAGACCAACTCCAATGAGCAGTTCTTC
CAGKTNSNEQFF
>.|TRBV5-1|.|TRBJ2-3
TGCGCCAGCAGCTTGGAGGGGATACGCACAGATACGCAGTATTTT
CASSLEGIRTDTQYF
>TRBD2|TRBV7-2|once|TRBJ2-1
TGTGCCCTGGGCACGGGGGGGCCCCTCGGCAATGAGCAGTTCTTC
CALGTGGPLGNEQFF
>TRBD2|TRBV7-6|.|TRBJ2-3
TGTGCCAGCAGCTCCACCGGACTAGCGGGCACAGATACGCAGTATTTT
CASSSTGLAGTDTQYF
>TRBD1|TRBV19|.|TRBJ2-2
TGTGCCAGTAGAAGTAGACAGGGCGTAACGGCCGGGGAGCTGTTTTTT
CASRSRQGVTAGELFF
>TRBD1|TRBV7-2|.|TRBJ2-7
TGTGCCAGCAGCTTCTTAGGAGGACAGGCCTACGAGCAGTACTTC
CASSFLGGQAYEQYF
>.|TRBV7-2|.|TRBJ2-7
TGTGCCAGCAGCTTCTTGCAGGGTACCTACGAGCAGTACTTC
CASSFLQGTYEQYF
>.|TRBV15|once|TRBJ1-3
TGTGCCACCAGCAGAGATGCACAGCTCGGCTCTGGAAACACCATATATTTT
CATSRDAQLGSGNTIYF
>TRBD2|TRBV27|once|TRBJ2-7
TGTGCCAGCAGTTCGCTGACTAGCGGGTACTACGAGCAGTACTTC
CASSSLTSGYYEQYF
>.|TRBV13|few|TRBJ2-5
TGTGCCAGCAGCTCCCGGACTGCCGAAGAGACCCAGTACTTC
CASSSRTAEETQYF
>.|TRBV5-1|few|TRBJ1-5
TGCGCCAGCAGCTTGGACGGGATCGATCAGCCCCAGCATTTT
CASSLDGIDQPQHF
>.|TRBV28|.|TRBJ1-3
TGTGCCAGCATCGCAGGGCAGTTGGGAAACACCATATATTTT
CASIAGQLGNTIYF
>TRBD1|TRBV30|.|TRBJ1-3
TGTGCCTGGAGCACCGGGACAGTCTCTGGAAACACCATATATTTT
CAWSTGTVSGNTIYF
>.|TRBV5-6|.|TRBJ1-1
TGTGCCAGCAGTTCCGGGACAATTAACACTGAAGCTTTCTTT
CASSSGTINTEAFF
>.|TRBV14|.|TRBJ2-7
TGTGCCAGCAGCCAAGTGAACGCGTACGAGCAGTACTTC
CASSQVNAYEQYF
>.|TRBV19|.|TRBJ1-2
TGTGCCAGTAGTAGTATCGAATCCGCGGGCTACACCTTC
CASSSIESAGYTF
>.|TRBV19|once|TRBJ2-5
TGTGCCAGTAGTAAGCATGCGGGGGCACACCAAGAGACCCAGTACTTC
CASSKHAGAHQETQYF
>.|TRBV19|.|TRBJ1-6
TGTACCAGTAGTGAGGGCCAGCCTAATTCACCCCTCCACTTT
CTSSEGQPNSPLHF
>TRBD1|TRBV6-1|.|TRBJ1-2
TGTGCCTCGAATCAGGGGGACTATGGCTACACCTTC
CASNQGDYGYTF
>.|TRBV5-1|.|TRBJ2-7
TGCGCCAGCAGCGTCGTCGGGGCAGGGGCCTACGAGCAGTACTTC
CASSVVGAGAYEQYF
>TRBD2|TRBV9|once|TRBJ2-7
TGTGCCAGCAGCGCGACTAGCGGGGGCCAGTTGGGGGAGCAGTACTTC
CASSATSGGQLGEQYF
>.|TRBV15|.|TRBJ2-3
TGTGCCACCAGCAGAGGTTTTGAGGGCGATACGCAGTATTTT
CATSRGFEGDTQYF
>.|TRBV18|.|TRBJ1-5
TGTGCCAGCTCACCTCAGGGGCAGCCCCAGCATTTT
CASSPQGQPQHF
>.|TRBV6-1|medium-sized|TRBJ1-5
TGTGCCAGCAGTGCGGACGGGAATCAGCCCCAGCATTTT
CASSADGNQPQHF
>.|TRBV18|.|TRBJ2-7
TGTGCCAGCTCGCCCGACAGCCACGAGCAGTACTTC
CASSPDSHEQYF
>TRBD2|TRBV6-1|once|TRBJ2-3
TGTGCCAGCAGTGAAGAACCGCCCAGTCTAGCGGGGGGCGCCACAGATACGCAGTATTTT
CASSEEPPSLAGGATDTQYF